This T cell receptor (beta chain) derives from a study of T cells in Graves' hyperthyroidism and ophthalmopathy. Amplification targeted TCR beta CDR3 regions from RNA transcripts. A first-round RT-PCR of the TCR CDR3 used the HTBI primer set. In TCRdb, the multiplex PCR reads were re-called with MiXCR into one record per CDR3 protein. This sample has 500,000 to 650,000 distinct CDR3 sequences, with under 20% found just once. V was clipped by 7 bases and J by 4 bases, with 13 bases between them. Germline values: CDR1 MNHNS, CDR2 SASEGT. This CDR3 comprises 13 residues. This clonotype was seen repeatedly, ten times or more.

The rearrangement uses TRBV6-1 and TRBJ1-1, with D possibly TRBD1 on 5 matching bases. The sample was blood. This clonotype was sampled from a young woman with Graves' ophthalmopathy. The CDR3 protein is CASTGGRTTEAFF. The CDR3, as DNA: TGTGCCAGCACGGGGGGAAGGACCACTGAAGCTTTCTTT.